The sequence of this T cell receptor (beta chain) was determined in a study of cytomegalovirus exposure and HLA in healthy donors (dated by TCRdb to about 2017). With regard to the full study: An earlier analysis of approximately 640 of the donors reported 250 to 350 Gb of sequence data and some 120 million unique TCR beta sequences from roughly 180 million T cells. High-throughput TCR immunosequencing, statistical association of individual TCRs with disease status, and machine learning were combined to predict cytomegalovirus infection status. Among approximately 370 genotyped donors of the cohort, an average of about 240,000 unique TCR beta nucleotide sequences was sequenced per donor, of which about 19% were non-productive. In the later analysis, no new phenotypic data were used to find candidate immune exposures; instead, reliance was placed on TCR beta sequences and their occurrence across donors. A later genetic analysis used genome-wide SNP genotypes for about three fifths of the 666 donors, treating that subset as a discovery cohort. The genetic ancestry cluster associated with self-reported Caucasian donors included roughly four fifths of the 300 to 400 genotyped donors. The study aimed to test whether cataloging public T cell receptors could reveal signatures of past pathogen exposure. Roughly 5 DR-DQ haplotypes were handled as single units for association and clustering, since linkage in the cohort was strong. Alongside the repertoire data, information on donor age, sex, ethnicity and CMV serostatus was compiled. In an earlier analysis of more than 550 of the donors, high-throughput TCR beta sequencing was used to judge whether each TCR beta V gene segment behaved as functional or pseudogenic. An early release that covered some 630 HLA-typed donors contained about 300 gigabases of sequencing data and tens of millions of unique TCR sequences. Besides the first cohort of roughly 660 subjects, a separate validation cohort made up of over 95 different subjects was used. Class I and class II HLA loci were covered by the typing at four-digit resolution. Using immunosequencing, the study profiled T cell repertoires from about 620 subjects and related those repertoires to cytomegalovirus serostatus. To study patterns of TCR occurrence, a later analysis re-analyzed previously published TCR beta repertoires from 600 to 750 donors and added high-resolution HLA genotyping. Every repertoire in the discovery cohort had been generated on one and the same sequencing platform. Typing coverage differed by locus: A, B, C, DRB1 and DQB1 were typed in about 629-630 donors, DQA1 in 522, DPA1 in nearly 610, and DPB1 in 472. Here is what the overall study found, with its caveats: A total of roughly 160 TCR beta chains were listed by the study as associated with cytomegalovirus. In both the original and validation cohorts, the classifier was reported to diagnose cytomegalovirus status with high specificity and sensitivity. Seventeen rarely observed V segments, including chromosome 9 orphons, were excluded from the earlier analysis of several hundred of the donors because counts were too low. A further reported finding was that TCR beta sequences accurately predicted the HLA-A and HLA-B alleles for most subjects in the first cohort. A later analysis reported that several top co-occurrence clusters appeared linked to parvovirus B19, influenza, CMV and Epstein-Barr virus. A later analysis found that HLA-associated TCR beta chains were more clonally expanded and had lower generation probabilities than equally common non-associated chains. In a later analysis, around 17,000 TCR beta sequences were associated with specific HLA alleles at a false discovery rate of 0.05. The sequencing pipeline was judged likely to have produced a cluster of highly shared sequence variants as a technical artifact. Because HLA typing was missing for some donors at each locus, association tests included only the typed subset. Three of the identified cytomegalovirus-associated TCR beta chains were confirmed in vitro to be specific for cytomegalovirus antigens. Only TCR beta chains were sequenced in this cohort, and the absence of alpha or paired-chain data limited detectable features. The authors suggested that the approach could potentially be generalized to other disease states and immunological phenotypes. Compared with the roughly 700-donor mean, donors in an Asian-associated ancestry cluster had fewer N-insertions in productive TCRs, according to a later genetic analysis. Linkage disequilibrium might explain the correlated functional status among segregating V segments, but an unknown experimental factor could not be ruled out. Most TCR sequences were seen in very few donors, while some public TCRs were found in many individuals. Sequencing depth was assumed to be roughly uniform across donors in the presence/absence analyses, though that assumption may not hold. In a later genetic analysis, a missense DCLRE1C variant was associated with V-gene and J-gene trimming of TCR beta chains, and the association was replicated in an independent cohort. For the cohort, immune exposure information was limited to CMV serostatus. Most CMV-associated TCR beta chains appeared to be HLA-restricted in a later analysis, and the HLA associations seemed to be driven largely by CMV exposure. In a later analysis, the rate of TCR association differed among HLA loci, with DRB1 alleles having the most associated TCRs and HLA-C alleles having the fewest. In an earlier analysis of under 600 of the donors, most TCR beta V segments were observed in productive rearrangements about 87% or about 30% of the time, broadly matching IMGT annotations. When HLA alleles, especially DR and DQ, strongly co-occurred, attributing TCR associations to individual alleles was difficult. Because the 87-base-pair reads could not distinguish some IMGT-functional V segments, including TRBV6-2 and TRBV6-3, those segments were excluded.

The cohort was made up of about 610 healthy bone marrow donors. At the time of sampling, every cohort member was nominally healthy, though immune exposures that went unrecorded were likely present. The donor was CMV seronegative and was included in the group of a few hundred seronegative cohort members. A peripheral blood sample was collected from each donor, and TCR beta sequencing was performed on peripheral blood mononuclear cells. The Qiagen DNeasy Blood Extraction Kit was used to extract genomic DNA from the blood cell samples. Library construction relied on the immunoSEQ multiplex PCR assay. For the multiplex PCR, a mixture combining 60 forward primers for TCR Vbeta segments and 13 reverse primers for TCR Jbeta segments was used. The CDR3 region of rearranged TCR beta genes was amplified from genomic DNA with a multiplex PCR assay. The amplified TCR beta libraries were sequenced on the Illumina HiSeq System as 87-base-pair reads. On the authors' methods: A later analysis tallied tens of millions of unique TCR beta chains across the 666 repertoires, and about 10 million of those chains were shared by two or more donors. Raw reads were error-corrected and collapsed into unique sequences with a nearest-neighbor algorithm that merged closely related sequences to remove PCR and sequencing errors. Alignment of CDR3 sequences to IMGT reference sequences was used to assign V, D and J gene segments. For a sequence to be retained, at least a six-nucleotide match to both a V gene segment and a J gene segment was required. A rearrangement counted as productive if the CDR3 had no stop codons and remained in frame with V and J, and every other rearrangement counted as non-productive. Following IMGT convention, CDR3 was defined as the stretch from the second conserved V-encoded cysteine to the conserved J-encoded phenylalanine. The earlier analysis of fewer than 750 of the donors excluded sequences that lacked an unambiguous match to a single V gene segment. In an earlier analysis of 587 of the donors, V segments were called functional above 56.7% productive rearrangements and were called segregating when the between-donor standard deviation exceeded 5%. A statistical classification framework was built for diagnosing cytomegalovirus status from the catalog of TCR beta chain sequences. In a later analysis, TCR nucleotide sequences were compared against IMGT/GENE-DB human TR gene sequences so that V and J genes could be assigned. Using the TCRdist pipeline, a later analysis assigned CDR3 sequences along with most-parsimonious VDJ recombination scenarios. In a later analysis, each TCR beta chain was defined by its CDR3 amino acid sequence together with its V-gene family, and reads lacking a unique V-gene family were excluded. To address suspected cross-contamination and a sequencing artifact, a later analysis removed 550 to 750 highly shared, low-generation-probability nucleotide sequences. For each public chain, a later analysis derived a clonal expansion index from normalized ranks of inferred template counts within each repertoire. In a later analysis, generation probabilities were computed using a VDJ recombination model fitted to out-of-frame rearrangements, and the results were checked against IGoR. A later analysis scored TCR-TCR, TCR-HLA and TCR-CMV co-occurrence with hypergeometric tests, applying a repertoire-size bias correction to TCR pairs. False discovery rates were estimated in a later analysis by permuting HLA or CMV assignments 20 times. In a later analysis, co-occurring TCRs were grouped using DBSCAN, and TCRdist sequence similarity was added for clustering within HLA-allele-positive subsets. For co-occurrence clustering, repertoires with fewer than 30,000 or more than 120,000 public chains were excluded, along with about five repertoires with anomalous nucleotide sharing. TCRdb mirrors the immuneACCESS table, restricted to in-frame sequences. Some clones are absent from its copies; in checked studies, under half trace to an unresolved V gene, and the reason for the others is unknown. V and J calls and clone size are those listed in that table; D and trimming were worked out from the DNA. This specimen's table enumerates some 46,000 clones. In total, the top ten clones hold 7.5% to 9% of the sample.

A distance of 8 bases separates the germline ends of V and J, which lose 1 base and 5 bases respectively. CDR1 and CDR2, per the germline V gene, are SQVTM and ANQGSEA. The CDR3 runs 12 amino acids, cysteine and phenylalanine included. Only the CDR3 part of the read is kept: 36 bases, read in frame from the first base. On this clone: Its cognate antigen has yet to be identified.

The TCR originated in a male donor in good health and CMV-seronegative. Sample: PBMCs. This receptor chain uses TRBV29-1 and TRBJ1-2; the D segment cannot be called with confidence. CDR3 loop: CSVEGTPYGYTF. The DNA is as follows: TGCAGCGTTGAAGGAACTCCGTATGGCTACACCTTC.